These 24 T cell receptor beta chains came from one sample sequenced in a study of T cell responses to AZD1222 COVID-19 vaccine (dated by TCRdb to 2020 to 2022). The intended sense of this specimen's time point label: baseline before first vaccination. Libraries were prepared through the immunoSEQ multiplex PCR assay. TCRdb retrieved this table from immuneACCESS and kept in-frame rearrangements only. Not all clones are present; in checked studies, unresolved V genes account for under half, and no reason is known for the remainder. The sample table records 140,000 to 150,000 clones; approximately 94% of these occur just once. The top ten clones comprise over 8% of the sample. Sequenced material: peripheral blood, taken on day 0 of AZD1222 vaccination. These receptors all stem from an adult in good health.

The genes are TRBV19 and TRBJ1-1; no reliable D call. V lost 5 bases to trimming and J lost 1 base, with 8 bases between them. Germline loops: CDR1 LNHDA, CDR2 SQIVND (reference sequence). The length of the CDR3 is 13 residues. CDR3 amino acids: CASSAGRNTEAFF. The DNA of the CDR3 is TGTGCCAGTAGTGCAGGACGGAACACTGAAGCTTTCTTT.

The chain links TRBV7-8 to TRBJ2-1; 7 bases match TRBD2. Per germline, CDR1 SGHVS and CDR2 FQNEAQ. This CDR3 comprises 16 residues. The trim removed 5 bases at V and 7 bases at J, leaving 14 bases unmatched. CDR3 protein: CASSTRTRRSMNEQFF. The CDR3 coding sequence is TGTGCCAGCAGCACCAGGACTAGGCGATCGATGAATGAGCAGTTCTTC. The entire variable domain, with the rest obtained from reference TRBV7-8 and TRBJ2-1, is as follows: GAGVSQSPRYKVAKRGQDVALRCDPISGHVSLFWYQQALGQGPEFLTYFQNEAQLDKSGLPSDRFFAERPEGSVSTLKIQRTQQEDSAVYLCASSTRTRRSMNEQFFGPGTRLTVL.

This rearrangement joins TRBV7-9 to TRBJ1-2, with 10 positions matching TRBD1. V lost 5 bases and J lost 8; bases outside the gene matches: 14. The germline CDR1 and CDR2 sequences are SEHNR and FQNEAQ (reference sequence). This CDR3 spans 16 amino acids. As DNA, the CDR3 is TGTGCCAGCAGCCCAGCCGGGACAGGGGTCTTCCTCGGCTACACCTTC. Protein product: CASSPAGTGVFLGYTF.

The rearrangement links TRBV6-1 to TRBJ2-1; weak D call: TRBD1 (6 bases). The CDR3 length is 14 residues. Trimming cost V 3 bases and J 4 bases, with 10 bases left between them. Germline V gene sequence: CDR1 MNHNS, CDR2 SASEGT. The CDR3 sequence is CASSEGARYNEQFF. The DNA of the CDR3 is TGTGCCAGCAGTGAGGGGGCCCGATACAATGAGCAGTTCTTC.

The chain is built from TRBV10-3 and TRBJ2-5, with D possibly matching TRBD2 (7 bases). Germline V gene data show CDR1 as ENHRY and CDR2 as SYGVKD. This CDR3 region has 16 residues. The CDR3 DNA reads TGTGCATTTAAGCGGGGCGGGGGCGCGAAAAAAGAGACCCAGTACTTC. Translated, it gives CAFKRGGGAKKETQYF.

This chain links TRBV7-2 with TRBJ2-1; D call uncertain. V gave up 4 bases and J gave up 9 bases, with 10 bases separating them. Looked up from germline, CDR1 is SGHTA and CDR2 is FQGNSA. The CDR3 extends over 12 amino acids. CDR3 nucleotides: TGTGCCAGCAGCTCCACTCGCAGTGAGCAGTTCTTC. It encodes CASSSTRSEQFF.

V and J are TRBV4-3 and TRBJ2-2; D is possibly TRBD2 (5 bases). The V and J ends lost 2 bases and 5 bases respectively, with 18 bases between them. The CDR3 contains 17 residues. Germline V CDR1 and CDR2: LGHNA, YSLEER. The CDR3 loop is CASSQYSGFSPTGELFF. The CDR3 nucleotides are TGCGCCAGCAGCCAATACTCGGGGTTTTCGCCAACCGGGGAGCTGTTTTTT.

The chain employs TRBV11-2 and TRBJ2-6, with unresolved D. Germline CDR1 is SGHAT and CDR2 is FQNNGV. This CDR3 has 16 residues. Trimming stripped 5 bases from V and 4 bases from J, with 15 bases between. For the CDR3, the DNA is TGTGCCAGCAGCCATACACCAGTGTGGGGGGCCAACGTCCTGACTTTC. As protein: CASSHTPVWGANVLTF.

The chain uses TRBV2 and TRBJ1-1; 7 bases map to TRBD1. The J segment lost 8 bases and the V segment lost 5 bases, leaving 5 bases of the junction unmatched. CDR1 is SNHLY and CDR2 is FYNNEI in the germline V gene. CDR3 length equals 12 residues. CDR3 amino acids: CASSSRQGEAFF. CDR3 nucleotide sequence: TGTGCCAGCAGTTCCAGACAGGGAGAAGCTTTCTTT.

Here the CDR3 DNA reads TGTGCCAGCTCCCAGAATGACGTAGGAGGAGCGGGCGAAGAGACCCAGTACTTC. Translated, it gives CASSQNDVGGAGEETQYF. This sequence joins TRBV18 and TRBJ2-5; D is perhaps TRBD2 (6 bases). This CDR3 comprises 18 residues. Trimming stripped 6 bases from V and 3 bases from J, with 26 bases between. Germline loops: CDR1 KGHSH, CDR2 LQKENI.

The chain joins TRBV24-1 to TRBJ2-5; D might be TRBD1 (6 bases). Trimming pared 4 bases from V and 0 bases from J, leaving 14 bases between. The CDR3 runs to 16 residues. CDR1 is KGHDR and CDR2 is SFDVKD in the germline V gene. Written as DNA, the CDR3 is TGTGCCACCAGTGAGTTACAGGGATTGAACCAAGAGACCCAGTACTTC. It translates to CATSELQGLNQETQYF.

This clone is a singleton in its sample. This rearrangement joins TRBV30 to TRBJ1-4; tentative D call: TRBD1 (5 bases). CDR3 length: 15 amino acids. Per the germline V gene, CDR1 is GTSNPN and CDR2 is SVGIG (reference sequence). V was cut by 0 bases and J by 8 bases, with 16 bases left in between. CDR3 sequence: CAWSVKRGGGEKLFF. Written as DNA, the CDR3 is TGTGCCTGGAGTGTAAAGCGGGGGGGTGGCGAAAAACTGTTTTTT.

This chain connects TRBV9 to TRBJ1-3; D uncertain. CDR3 length: 15 residues. The V gene's germline CDR1 is SGDLS and CDR2 YYNGEE. Trimming stripped 0 bases from V and 0 bases from J, with 7 bases between. This CDR3 is CASSVGYSSGNTIYF. The CDR3 DNA is TGTGCCAGCAGCGTAGGTTACAGCTCTGGAAACACCATATATTTT.

This clone was detected only once. This rearrangement joins TRBV10-3 to TRBJ2-5, with 7 bases that match TRBD1. Looked up from germline, CDR1 is ENHRY and CDR2 is SYGVKD. J was trimmed by 0 bases and V by 6 bases; bases with no gene match: 4. The CDR3 extends over 14 amino acids. CDR3 in DNA: TGTGCCATCAGGGGGGACAGAGACCAAGAGACCCAGTACTTC. It codes for CAIRGDRDQETQYF.

This clone was observed once. The rearrangement joins TRBV19 to TRBJ2-2; 16 bases are a match to TRBD2. CDR3 length equals 18 residues. Trimming removed 5 bases from V and 3 bases from J; junction bases left unmatched: 6. Germline V gene data show CDR1 as LNHDA and CDR2 as SQIVND (reference sequence). CDR3 sequence: CASSAGLAGGSHTGELFF. The CDR3 DNA sequence: TGTGCCAGTAGTGCGGGACTAGCGGGGGGGTCCCACACCGGGGAGCTGTTTTTT. Supplemented by reference TRBV19 and TRBJ2-2, the full variable domain reads DGGITQSPKYLFRKEGQNVTLSCEQNLNHDAMYWYRQDPGQGLRLIYYSQIVNDFQKGDIAEGYSVSREKKESFPLTVTSAQKNPTAFYLCASSAGLAGGSHTGELFFGEGSRLTVL.

The rearrangement links TRBV3-1 (or the pseudogene TRBV3-2) to TRBJ1-3; a weak D match, TRBD1 (5 bases). The CDR3 runs to 14 residues. Germline V gene lookup returns CDR1 LGHDT and CDR2 YNNKEL (reference sequence). The V gene lost 2 bases and the J gene lost 7 bases, with 12 bases spanning the gap. The CDR3 sequence is CASSQFEGRNTIYF. For the CDR3, the DNA is TGTGCCAGCAGCCAATTCGAGGGGAGGAACACCATATATTTT.

The chain recombines TRBV12-3 or TRBV12-4 with TRBJ1-1; D call uncertain. The V end was cut by 2 bases, the J end by 0 bases, with 4 bases between. This CDR3 is built from 13 residues. The CDR3 DNA reads TGTGCCAGCAGTTTACAGATGAACACTGAAGCTTTCTTT. Translated: CASSLQMNTEAFF.

The chain recombines TRBV4-3 with TRBJ2-2, with 9 bases aligning to TRBD1. There are 16 residues in the CDR3. Germline-derived CDR1 and CDR2 are LGHNA and YSLEER. The trim removed 2 bases at V and 9 bases at J, leaving 10 bases unmatched. This CDR3 reads CASSQLQGAQGRELFF. The CDR3 DNA follows: TGCGCCAGCAGCCAACTACAGGGGGCTCAAGGGAGGGAGCTGTTTTTT.

The sample holds one count of this clone. The chain carries TRBV3-1 (or the pseudogene TRBV3-2) and TRBJ2-7; 11 bases agree with TRBD2. Germline CDR1 LGHDT, CDR2 YNNKEL (reference sequence). J lost 3 bases, V lost 2 bases, and 0 bases had no gene match. The CDR3 covers 14 residues. The DNA for the CDR3 is TGTGCCAGCAGCCAACTAGCGGGGGGCTACGAGCAGTACTTC. Translated, it gives CASSQLAGGYEQYF.

The V and J genes are TRBV19 and TRBJ2-7, with 11 positions matching TRBD1. The germline V gene encodes CDR1 LNHDA and CDR2 SQIVND (reference sequence). This CDR3 spans 15 amino acids. Germline trimming cut 7 bases from V and 10 bases from J; bases unmatched to any gene: 15. The CDR3 loop is CASTPRPGTGGAQYF. CDR3 in DNA: TGTGCCAGTACCCCCCGCCCCGGGACAGGGGGTGCTCAGTACTTC.

The chain links TRBV4-1 to TRBJ2-5; 10 positions agree with TRBD2. This CDR3 contains 16 residues. Germline assignment: CDR1 MGHRA and CDR2 YSYEKL. With V trimmed by 0 bases and J by 2 bases, 3 bases remained unmatched. The CDR3 region is CASSQEPSGGQETQYF. The CDR3 coding sequence is TGCGCCAGCAGCCAAGAGCCTAGCGGGGGACAAGAGACCCAGTACTTC.

This clone was seen once. The rearrangement uses TRBV9 and TRBJ2-7, with D possibly being TRBD2 (5 bases). This CDR3 region has 16 residues. Germline CDR1 is SGDLS and CDR2 is YYNGEE. V was cut by 3 bases and J by 0 bases, with 16 bases left in between. The CDR3 DNA sequence: TGTGCCAGCAGCGGCGGGTTTCAGGCTCCCTCCTACGAGCAGTACTTC. Protein sequence: CASSGGFQAPSYEQYF.

The gene calls are TRBV5-4 and TRBJ2-2; 11 positions agree with TRBD2. Germline CDR1 and CDR2: SGHNT and YYREEE (reference sequence). The junction had 5 bases not matched to a gene; V was cut back by 2 bases and J by 5 bases. This CDR3 spans 16 amino acids. The CDR3 loop reads CASSFSGGAGTGELFF. CDR3 nucleotide sequence: TGTGCCAGCAGCTTTAGCGGGGGGGCAGGTACCGGGGAGCTGTTTTTT.

The V and J genes are TRBV5-1 and TRBJ2-3, with D unresolved. V was trimmed by 3 bases and J by 1 base, leaving 9 bases between them. Germline V gives CDR1 SGHRS, CDR2 YFSETQ. This CDR3 has 14 residues. The CDR3 loop reads CASSSRIGTDTQYF. The CDR3 coding sequence is TGCGCCAGCAGCTCCAGGATTGGCACAGATACGCAGTATTTT.